This entry concerns a single T cell receptor beta chain. This sample is part of a study of blood T cell repertoires in COVID-19. For the study at large: Samples came from the United States, Italy and Spain, spanning acute and convalescent COVID-19.

CDR1 and CDR2 from the germline V gene are MRHNA and SNTAGT. J gave up 1 base and V 5 bases, and 4 bases lay outside the gene matches. The CDR3 sequence is 15 residues long. Repertoires were generated with immunoSEQ multiplex PCR, while TCRdb's copy carries only in-frame clones and drops some. The sample holds tens of thousands of clones, 83% seen once. The clonotype originates from a woman between 55 and 75 years old with acute or convalescent COVID-19. Sequences were obtained from peripheral blood. This chain links TRBV6-4 with TRBJ1-1, with 10 positions matching TRBD1. The CDR3 sequence: CASSMGDRGNTEAFF. The CDR3 DNA reads TGTGCCAGCAGTATGGGGGACAGGGGGAACACTGAAGCTTTCTTT.